This T cell receptor beta chain came from a study of PD-1 blockade in classical Hodgkin lymphoma. Findings of the study overall: A reduction in baseline TCR diversity was reportedly seen in newly diagnosed patients relative to healthy donors.

Time point here: newly diagnosed, previously untreated cHL patient sample. Points on this clone: The antigen remains unidentified.

Repertoires were generated with immunoSEQ multiplex PCR, while TCRdb's copy carries only in-frame clones and drops some. The table includes tens of thousands of clones, 90% to 95% detected once. The CDR3 totals 16 residues. Germline loops: CDR1 SNHLY, CDR2 FYNNEI. Trimming pared 6 bases from V and 3 bases from J, leaving 18 bases between. This rearrangement joins TRBV2 to TRBJ2-4; possibly TRBD1 for D (6 bases). The sequence derives from a human donor with classical Hodgkin lymphoma. The sample taken for sequencing was peripheral blood mononuclear cells (PBMCs). CDR3 protein: CASRAPTGIGKNIQYF. The CDR3 region has the DNA TGTGCCAGCAGGGCCCCTACAGGGATCGGCAAAAACATTCAGTACTTC.